This TCR beta chain derives from a study of control samples from healthy donors and cancer patients (dated by TCRdb to 2020 to 2021). Comment on this clone: Its target antigen remains unknown. No qualities accompany the bases; no much larger clone lies one base away.

Reading the germline V gene (reference sequence) gives CDR1 MNHEY and CDR2 SMNVEV. From cysteine to phenylalanine, the CDR3 is 12 amino acids long. The entry retains the CDR3 DNA only, 36 bases that are in frame from base 1. V and J lose 7 bases and 6 bases, and a span of 11 bases separates them. Libraries came from the immunoSEQ multiplex PCR assay. Entries here come from immuneACCESS through TCRdb and include only in-frame sequences with V and J called. Some clones fail to appear in such tables; in the studies checked, an unresolved V gene covers under half of the shortfall, and the cause of the remainder is unknown. In this sample the table shows around 70,000 clones, 89% of which occur a single time. The ten largest clones take up 9.5% of the sample.

The source of this sequence is a woman aged 50 to 65 with colorectal cancer. The sequencing input was PBMCs. This receptor chain uses TRBV27 and TRBJ2-3; a tentative D call is TRBD1 (6 bases match). The CDR3 here reads CASKTQGDTQYF. The nucleotide sequence is given as TGTGCCAGCAAAACGCAGGGGGATACGCAGTATTTT.